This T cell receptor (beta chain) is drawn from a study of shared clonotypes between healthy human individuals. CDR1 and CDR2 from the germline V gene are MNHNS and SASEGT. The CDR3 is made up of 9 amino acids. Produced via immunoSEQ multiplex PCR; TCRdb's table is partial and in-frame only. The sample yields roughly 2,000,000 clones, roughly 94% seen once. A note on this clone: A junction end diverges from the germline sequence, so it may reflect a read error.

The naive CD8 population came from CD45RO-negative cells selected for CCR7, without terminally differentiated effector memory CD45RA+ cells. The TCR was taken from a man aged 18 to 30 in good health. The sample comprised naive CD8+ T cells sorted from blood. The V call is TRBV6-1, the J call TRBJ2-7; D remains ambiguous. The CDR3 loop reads CASSEARQF. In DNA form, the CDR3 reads TGTGCCAGCAGTGAAGCGCGGCAGTTC.